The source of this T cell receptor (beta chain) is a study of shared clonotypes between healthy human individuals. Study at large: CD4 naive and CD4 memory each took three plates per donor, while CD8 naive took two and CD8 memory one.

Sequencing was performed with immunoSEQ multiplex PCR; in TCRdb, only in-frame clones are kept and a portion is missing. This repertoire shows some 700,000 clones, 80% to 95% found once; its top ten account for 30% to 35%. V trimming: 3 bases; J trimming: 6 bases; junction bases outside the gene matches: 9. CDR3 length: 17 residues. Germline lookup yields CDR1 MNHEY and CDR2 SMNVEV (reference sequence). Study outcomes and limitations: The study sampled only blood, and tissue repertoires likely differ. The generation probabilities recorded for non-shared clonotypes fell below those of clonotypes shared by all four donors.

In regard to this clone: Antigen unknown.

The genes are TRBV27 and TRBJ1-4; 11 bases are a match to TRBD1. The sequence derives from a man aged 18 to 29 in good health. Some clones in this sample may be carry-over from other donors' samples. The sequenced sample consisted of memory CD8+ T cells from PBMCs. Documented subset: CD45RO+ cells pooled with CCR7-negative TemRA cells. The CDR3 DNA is TGTGCCAGCAGTTTTACCGGGACAGGGGGAAGAGATGAAAAACTGTTTTTT. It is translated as CASSFTGTGGRDEKLFF.